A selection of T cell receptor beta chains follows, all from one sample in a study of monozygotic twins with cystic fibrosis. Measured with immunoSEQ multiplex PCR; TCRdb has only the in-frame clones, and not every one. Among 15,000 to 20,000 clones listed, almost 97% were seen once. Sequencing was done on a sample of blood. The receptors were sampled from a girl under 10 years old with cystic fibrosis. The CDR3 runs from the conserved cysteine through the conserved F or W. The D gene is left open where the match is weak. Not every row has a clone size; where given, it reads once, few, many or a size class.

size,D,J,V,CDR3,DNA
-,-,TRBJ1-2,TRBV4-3,CASSQDFRSHYGYTF,TGCGCCAGCAGCCAAGATTTTCGGTCTCACTATGGCTACACCTTC
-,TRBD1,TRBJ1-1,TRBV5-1,CASSPGEGARTEAFF,TGCGCCAGCAGCCCCGGTGAGGGGGCGAGAACTGAAGCTTTCTTT
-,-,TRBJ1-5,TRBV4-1,CASSQTGIWNQPQHF,TGCGCCAGCAGCCAAACAGGAATTTGGAATCAGCCCCAGCATTTT
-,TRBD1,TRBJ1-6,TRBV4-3,CASSPRTGALYNSPLHF,TGCGCCAGCAGCCCCCGGACAGGGGCTCTCTATAATTCACCCCTCCACTTT
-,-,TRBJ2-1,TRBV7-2,CASKDTTYNEQFF,TGTGCCAGCAAGGACACTACCTACAATGAGCAGTTCTTC
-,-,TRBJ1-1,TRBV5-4,CASSWLGGETEAFF,TGTGCCAGCAGCTGGCTCGGGGGGGAGACTGAAGCTTTCTTT
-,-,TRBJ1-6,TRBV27,CASSLQGAYNSPLHF,TGTGCCAGCAGTTTACAGGGAGCCTATAATTCACCCCTCCACTTT
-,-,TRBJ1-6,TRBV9,CASSDSYNSPLHF,TGTGCCAGCTCGGACTCTTATAATTCACCCCTCCACTTT
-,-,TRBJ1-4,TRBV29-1,CSVRTGEKLFF,TGCAGCGTAAGGACCGGTGAAAAACTGTTTTTT
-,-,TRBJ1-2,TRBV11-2,CAIPGQTGGGGYTF,TGTGCCATCCCCGGGCAAACGGGAGGGGGTGGCTACACCTTC
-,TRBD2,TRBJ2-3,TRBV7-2,CASRPPSSGGDTQYF,TGTGCCAGCAGACCGCCTTCTAGCGGGGGGGATACGCAGTATTTT
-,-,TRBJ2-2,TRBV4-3,CASSLRGRGPGELFF,TGCGCCAGCAGCCTAAGGGGTCGTGGACCCGGGGAGCTGTTTTTT
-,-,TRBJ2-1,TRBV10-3,CATWDPGFEQFF,TGTGCCACTTGGGACCCCGGATTCGAGCAGTTCTTC
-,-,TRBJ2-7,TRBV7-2,CASSLSRDIHFYEQYF,TGTGCCAGCAGCTTAAGCCGGGACATCCACTTCTACGAGCAGTACTTC
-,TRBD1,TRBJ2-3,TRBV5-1,CASRVGQITDTQYF,TGCGCCAGCAGAGTGGGACAGATCACAGATACGCAGTATTTT
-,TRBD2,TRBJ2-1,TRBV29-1,CSVGTSGGIYNEQFF,TGCAGCGTCGGGACTAGCGGGGGGATCTACAATGAGCAGTTCTTC
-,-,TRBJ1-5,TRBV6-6,CASSLVVGHSNQPQHF,TGTGCCAGCAGTCTCGTGGTGGGGCATAGCAATCAGCCCCAGCATTTT
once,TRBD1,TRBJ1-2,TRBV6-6,CASSYQQGGFNYGYTF,TGTGCCAGCAGTTACCAGCAGGGGGGATTTAACTATGGCTACACCTTC
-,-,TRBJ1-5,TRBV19,CASNPVGGRLNQPQHF,TGTGCCAGTAACCCCGTCGGTGGGAGGCTAAATCAGCCCCAGCATTTT
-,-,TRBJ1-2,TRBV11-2,CASSSIRTDHYGYTF,TGTGCCAGCAGCTCTATCAGGACCGATCACTATGGCTACACCTTC
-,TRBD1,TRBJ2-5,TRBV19,CASSIGTGVETQYF,TGTGCCAGTAGTATCGGGACAGGGGTAGAGACCCAGTACTTC
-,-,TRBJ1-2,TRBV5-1,CASSLVGGDVGYTF,TGCGCCAGCAGCTTGGTGGGGGGCGACGTTGGCTACACCTTC
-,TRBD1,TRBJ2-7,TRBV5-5,CASSVGTGKGYEGEQYF,TGTGCCAGCAGCGTAGGGACAGGGAAGGGGTACGAGGGTGAGCAGTACTTC
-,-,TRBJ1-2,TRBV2,CASSERQGLYGYTF,TGTGCCAGCAGTGAAAGGCAGGGACTCTATGGCTACACCTTC
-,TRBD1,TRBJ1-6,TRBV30,CAWSVLRGLGRSPLHF,TGTGCCTGGAGTGTACTGAGGGGGCTCGGGCGATCACCCCTCCACTTT
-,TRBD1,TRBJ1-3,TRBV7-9,CASSFGTGIGNTIYF,TGTGCCAGCAGCTTTGGGACAGGGATTGGAAACACCATATATTTT
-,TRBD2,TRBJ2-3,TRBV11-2,CASSYIGGASDTQYF,TGTGCCAGCAGCTATATCGGGGGGGCATCAGATACGCAGTATTTT
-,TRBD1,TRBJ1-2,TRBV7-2,CASSLPGQDGYTF,TGTGCCAGCAGCTTGCCGGGACAGGATGGCTACACCTTC
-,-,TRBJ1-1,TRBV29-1,CSVEVDSILNTEAFF,TGCAGCGTTGAAGTGGACAGCATCCTGAACACTGAAGCTTTCTTT
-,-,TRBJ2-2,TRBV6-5,CASSYRGTGELFF,TGTGCCAGCAGTTACCGGGGGACCGGGGAGCTGTTTTTT
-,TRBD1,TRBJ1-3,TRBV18,CASSSLGQGSSGNTIYF,TGTGCCAGCTCATCCCTCGGACAGGGGAGTTCTGGAAACACCATATATTTT
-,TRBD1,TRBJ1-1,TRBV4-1,CASSQTGQGNTEAFF,TGCGCCAGCAGCCAAACGGGACAGGGAAACACTGAAGCTTTCTTT
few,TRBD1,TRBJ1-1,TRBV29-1,CSVEEQGPGTEAFF,TGCAGCGTTGAAGAACAGGGGCCGGGTACTGAAGCTTTCTTT
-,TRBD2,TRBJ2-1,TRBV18,CASRIGLDWDNEQFF,TGTGCCAGCCGGATAGGACTAGACTGGGACAATGAGCAGTTCTTC
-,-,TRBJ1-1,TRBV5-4,CASSSFGAGVNTEAFF,TGTGCCAGCAGCTCGTTCGGGGCCGGGGTGAACACTGAAGCTTTCTTT
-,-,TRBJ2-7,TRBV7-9,CASSPPDISSEQYF,TGTGCCAGCAGCCCACCGGACATCTCCTCCGAGCAGTACTTC
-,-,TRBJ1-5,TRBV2,CASSPGINQPQHF,TGTGCCAGCAGTCCGGGGATCAATCAGCCCCAGCATTTT
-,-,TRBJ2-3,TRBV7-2,CASSPRGDTYTDTQYF,TGTGCCAGCAGCCCGAGAGGGGACACTTACACAGATACGCAGTATTTT
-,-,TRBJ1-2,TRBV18,CASSPPGESNYGYTF,TGTGCCAGCTCACCACCGGGGGAGTCAAACTATGGCTACACCTTC
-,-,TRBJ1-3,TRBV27,CASSLRGAGNTIYF,TGTGCCAGCAGTTTAAGAGGGGCCGGAAACACCATATATTTT
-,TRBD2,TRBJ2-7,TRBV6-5,CASSYTLAGVAYEQYF,TGTGCCAGCAGTTACACCTTAGCGGGGGTAGCCTACGAGCAGTACTTC
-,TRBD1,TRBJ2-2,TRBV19,CASSIPGQGTNTGELFF,TGTGCCAGTAGTATACCGGGACAGGGAACGAACACCGGGGAGCTGTTTTTT
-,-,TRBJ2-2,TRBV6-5,CASSPAGTGELFF,TGTGCCAGCAGCCCCGCCGGGACCGGGGAGCTGTTTTTT
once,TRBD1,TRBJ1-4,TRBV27,CASRSGQANEKLFF,TGTGCCAGCAGGTCGGGACAGGCTAATGAAAAACTGTTTTTT
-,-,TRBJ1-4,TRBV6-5,CASSYLKGREKLFF,TGTGCCAGCAGTTACCTCAAGGGCCGCGAAAAACTGTTTTTT
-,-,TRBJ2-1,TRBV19,CASSIVSGPSYNEQFF,TGTGCCAGTAGTATTGTTTCGGGGCCCTCCTACAATGAGCAGTTCTTC
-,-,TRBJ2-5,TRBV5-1,CASGRGAIRRDFAQYF,TGCGCCAGCGGTCGTGGGGCTATCCGACGTGACTTCGCCCAGTACTTC
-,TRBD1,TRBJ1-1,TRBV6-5,CASSPGQGDTEAFF,TGTGCCAGCAGTCCCGGACAGGGGGACACTGAAGCTTTCTTT
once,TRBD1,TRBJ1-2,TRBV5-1,CASSSTGGSYGYTF,TGCGCCAGCAGTTCGACAGGGGGCAGCTATGGCTACACCTTC
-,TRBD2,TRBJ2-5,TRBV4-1,CASSQDLSGGAQETQYF,TGCGCCAGCAGCCAAGACCTCAGCGGGGGGGCCCAAGAGACCCAGTACTTC
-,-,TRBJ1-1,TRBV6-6,CASSRRLNTEAFF,TGTGCCAGCAGCAGGCGGTTGAACACTGAAGCTTTCTTT